This T cell receptor beta chain was found in a study of molecular identifiers for immune sequencing clone quantification. Study-level information: Across replicate runs, RNA obtained from approximately 20,000 or 100,000 naive CD8 cells was divided into five, with four undergoing sequencing.

TCRdb reprocessed the PCR reads via MiXCR and lists one record per CDR3 protein. This table holds under 650,000 distinct CDR3 sequences, around 20% found once. The germline gives CDR1 MNHEY, CDR2 SVGAGI. The V end lost 2 bases, the J end lost 4 bases, and 9 bases lay between the germline ends. This CDR3 has 14 residues. The source is a human donor in good health. Some libraries in this study had Jurkat cell RNA spiked in. The sample consisted of naive CD8+ T cells from blood, with Jurkat cell RNA spiked in. Documented subset: FACS-sorted CD8+CD4-CCR7+CD45RA+ naive T cells. The V and J genes are TRBV6-5 and TRBJ2-1; possibly TRBD1 for D (6 bases). Here the CDR3 DNA reads TGTGCCAGCAGTTACGGTGGACAGTACAATGAGCAGTTCTTC. Its protein product is CASSYGGQYNEQFF.